The 3 T cell receptor beta chains given below trace back to one sample, sequenced in a study of blood T cell repertoires in COVID-19. Data came from immunoSEQ multiplex PCR; TCRdb stores just in-frame clones and leaves some out. The table includes hundreds of thousands of clones, under 95% detected once. Input material: PBMCs or T cells enriched from blood (not recorded which). The receptor set was obtained from a man aged 60-69 years who had recovered from COVID-19.

This rearrangement joins TRBV5-4 to TRBJ1-1; unclear D gene. Germline V gene data show CDR1 as SGHNT and CDR2 as YYREEE (reference sequence). V lost 4 bases, J lost 1 base, and 14 bases lay in between. The CDR3 is 15 amino acids. The CDR3: CASSPPGSRNTEAFF. The CDR3 DNA follows: TGTGCCAGCAGCCCCCCAGGCAGTCGGAACACTGAAGCTTTCTTT.

The chain couples TRBV7-9 to TRBJ2-3; possibly TRBD2 for D (7 bases). V lost 2 bases, J lost 4 bases, and 13 bases lay in between. CDR3 length equals 15 residues. Germline lookup yields CDR1 SEHNR and CDR2 FQNEAQ (reference sequence). The CDR3 DNA follows: TGTGCCAGCAGCTTAATGGGGGGGCCCGCAGATACGCAGTATTTT. Protein sequence: CASSLMGGPADTQYF.

In its sample, this clone was seen once. The chain links TRBV30 to TRBJ1-1, with D maybe TRBD1 (5 bases). The germline V and J ends were trimmed by 1 base and 8 bases, with 14 bases remaining between them. The CDR3 covers 13 residues. Germline assignment: CDR1 GTSNPN and CDR2 SVGIG (reference sequence). CDR3 region: CAWSGLGLKEAFF. DNA of the CDR3: TGTGCCTGGAGTGGCTTGGGACTCAAAGAAGCTTTCTTT.